The sequence of this TCR beta chain was determined in a study of blood T cell repertoires in COVID-19. Study-wide context: Sites across the United States, Italy and Spain contributed samples from acute and convalescent COVID-19. In each case, the material was cDNA or gDNA derived from T cells, B-cell-depleted T cells, or PBMCs.

The CDR3 has 13 amino acids. CDR1 SGHTA and CDR2 FQGNSA come from the germline V gene. Trimming took off 3 bases at V and 5 bases at J, with 10 bases between the two ends. Authors' methods: Amplified reference gene primers provided the basis for estimating nucleated cell counts. Using immunoSEQ multiplex PCR, the repertoire was profiled, and TCRdb retains in-frame clones only, with some absent. For V, J and clone size, that table is used; D and trimming come from the DNA. The sample has 120,000 or so clones; 85% are singletons. This clonotype originated in a woman of 80 years or more with acute or convalescent COVID-19. This sequence joins TRBV7-2 and TRBJ1-1, with D unclear. The sequenced material came from peripheral blood. The DNA of the CDR3 is TGTGCCAGCAGCTTCATCGCCGAGACTGAAGCTTTCTTT. Translating it yields CASSFIAETEAFF. The variable domain in full, with the rest retrieved from reference TRBV7-2 and TRBJ1-1, is GAGVSQSPSNKVTEKGKDVELRCDPISGHTALYWYRQSLGQGLEFLIYFQGNSAPDKSGLPSDRFSAERTGGSVSTLTIQRTQQEDSAVYLCASSFIAETEAFFGQGTRLTVV.